This T cell receptor (beta chain) comes out of a study of immune evolution from preneoplasia to lung adenocarcinoma. Notes on the study in general: Normal lung had highest clonality; later lesions appeared denser, more diverse. Highest clonality occurred in KRAS-mutant, not EGFR-mutant or double wild-type, nodules.

After removal of 6 bases from V and 10 bases from J, the junction contained 13 bases not matched to a gene. Germline V gene lookup returns CDR1 SGHNT and CDR2 YENEEA. The CDR3 extends over 15 amino acids. Comments on this clone: Its antigen remains unknown.

Assay used: immunoSEQ multiplex PCR; TCRdb lists only in-frame clones, some missing. The table has 1,500 to 2,000 clones, around a fifth seen once; the top ten hold about 9.2%. The sequencing sample was made of FFPE invasive lung adenocarcinoma tissue. This chain links TRBV11-3 with TRBJ2-1; 9 bases agree with TRBD2. This TCR was recovered from a person aged 50-70 years with lung adenocarcinoma. CDR3 sequence (DNA): TGTGCCAGCAGATTGGATGCTAGCGGGACTGGAGAGCAGTTCTTC. Protein: CASRLDASGTGEQFF.